This T cell receptor (beta chain) originates from a study of blood T cell repertoires in COVID-19. Study overall: Samples representing acute and convalescent COVID-19 were sourced from the United States, Italy and Spain. Sources were T cells, B-cell-depleted T cells, or PBMCs; the material itself was cDNA or gDNA.

In the authors' methods: How many nucleated cells were present was estimated from reference gene primer amplification. Clones were read by immunoSEQ multiplex PCR, and TCRdb kept only the in-frame ones, dropping some. V and J calls and clone size are copied from that table; D and trimming were computed from the DNA. Of about 79,000 clones detected, 70% to 90% appear once; the ten largest clones hold approximately 4.5%. This clone was recorded once. Germline V gene sequence: CDR1 MGHRA, CDR2 YSYEKL. CDR3 length: 15 residues. The trim removed 3 bases at V and 7 bases at J, leaving 11 bases unmatched. This clonotype was obtained from a man aged 45-65 years with active COVID-19. The V and J genes are TRBV4-1 and TRBJ2-5, with 7 bases identical to TRBD2. The specimen was peripheral blood. The CDR3 DNA reads as TGCGCCAGCAGCCAGCCGGATCTAGCGGCGGGGACCCAGTACTTC. As protein: CASSQPDLAAGTQYF.